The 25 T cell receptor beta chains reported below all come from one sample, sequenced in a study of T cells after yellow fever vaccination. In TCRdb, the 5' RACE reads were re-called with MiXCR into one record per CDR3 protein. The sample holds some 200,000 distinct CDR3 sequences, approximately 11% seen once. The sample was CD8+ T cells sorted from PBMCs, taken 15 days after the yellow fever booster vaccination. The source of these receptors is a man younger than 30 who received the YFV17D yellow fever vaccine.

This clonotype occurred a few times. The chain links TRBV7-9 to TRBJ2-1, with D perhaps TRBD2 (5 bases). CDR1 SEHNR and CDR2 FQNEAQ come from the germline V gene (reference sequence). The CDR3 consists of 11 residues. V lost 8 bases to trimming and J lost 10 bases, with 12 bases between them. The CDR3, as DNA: TGTGCCAGCCGCAACGGGGTCGAGCAGTTCTTC. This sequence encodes CASRNGVEQFF.

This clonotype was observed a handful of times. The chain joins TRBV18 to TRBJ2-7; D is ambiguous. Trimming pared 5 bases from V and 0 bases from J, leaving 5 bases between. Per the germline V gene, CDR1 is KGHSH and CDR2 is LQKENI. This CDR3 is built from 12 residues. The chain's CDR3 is CASSSTSYEQYF. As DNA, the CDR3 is TGTGCCAGCTCATCAACCTCCTACGAGCAGTACTTC.

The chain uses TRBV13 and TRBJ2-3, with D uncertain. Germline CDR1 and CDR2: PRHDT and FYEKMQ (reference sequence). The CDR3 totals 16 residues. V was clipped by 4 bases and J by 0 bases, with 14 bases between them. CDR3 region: CASSSLDSASTDTQYF. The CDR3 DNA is TGTGCCAGCAGCTCCCTCGACTCAGCTAGCACAGATACGCAGTATTTT.

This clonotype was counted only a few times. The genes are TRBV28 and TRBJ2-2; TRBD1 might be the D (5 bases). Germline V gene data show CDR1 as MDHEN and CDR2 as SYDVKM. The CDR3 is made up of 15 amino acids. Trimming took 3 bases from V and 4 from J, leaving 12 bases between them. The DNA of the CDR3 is TGTGCCAGCAGTTTTAGGGGCCCCGGCACCGGGGAGCTGTTTTTT. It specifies CASSFRGPGTGELFF.

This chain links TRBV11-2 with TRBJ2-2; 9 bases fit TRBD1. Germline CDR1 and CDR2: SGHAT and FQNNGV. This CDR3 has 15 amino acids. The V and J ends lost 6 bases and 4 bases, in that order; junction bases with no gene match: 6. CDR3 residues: CASRAGTGSTGELFF. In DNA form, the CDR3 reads TGTGCCAGCAGGGCCGGGACAGGGAGCACCGGGGAGCTGTTTTTT.

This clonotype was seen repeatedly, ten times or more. In DNA form, the CDR3 reads TGCGCCAGCAGCCAAGATCGGGGGGGTCAAGAGACCCAGTACTTC. Translation: CASSQDRGGQETQYF. This chain connects TRBV4-3 to TRBJ2-5; 8 nucleotides align to TRBD2. Germline CDR1 is LGHNA and CDR2 is YSLEER. This CDR3 region has 15 residues. Trimming removed 0 bases from V and 2 bases from J; junction bases left unmatched: 2.

The CDR3 DNA reads as TGTGCCAGCAGTTACACGGACGGCGTTGAAGCTTTCTTT. Its translation is CASSYTDGVEAFF. The rearrangement links TRBV6-5 to TRBJ1-1, with D unclear. The CDR3 sequence is 13 residues long. CDR1 is MNHEY and CDR2 is SVGAGI in the germline V gene. The V and J ends lost 2 bases and 7 bases respectively, with 11 bases between them.

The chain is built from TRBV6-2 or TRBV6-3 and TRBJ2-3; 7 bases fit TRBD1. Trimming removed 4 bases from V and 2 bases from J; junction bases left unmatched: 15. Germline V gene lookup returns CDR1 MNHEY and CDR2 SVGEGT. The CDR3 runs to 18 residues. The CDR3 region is CASSSMISPGGNTDTQYF. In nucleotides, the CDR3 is TGTGCCAGCAGTTCGATGATTTCACCAGGGGGTAACACAGATACGCAGTATTTT.

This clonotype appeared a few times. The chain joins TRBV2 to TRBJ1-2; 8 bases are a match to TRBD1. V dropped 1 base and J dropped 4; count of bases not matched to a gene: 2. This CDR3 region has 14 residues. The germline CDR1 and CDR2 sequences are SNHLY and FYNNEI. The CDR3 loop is CASSEGQGIYGYTF. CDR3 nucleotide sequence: TGTGCCAGCAGTGAAGGACAGGGGATCTATGGCTACACCTTC.

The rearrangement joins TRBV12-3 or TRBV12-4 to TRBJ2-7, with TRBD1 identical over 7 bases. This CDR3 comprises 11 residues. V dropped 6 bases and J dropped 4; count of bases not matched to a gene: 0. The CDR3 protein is CASRTGYEQYF. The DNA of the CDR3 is TGTGCCAGCAGGACAGGGTACGAGCAGTACTTC.

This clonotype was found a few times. The CDR3 loop is CASSLATRGSRRGNQPQHF. CDR3 DNA sequence: TGCGCCAGCAGCTTGGCGACGCGAGGCTCGCGGCGGGGCAATCAGCCCCAGCATTTT. V is TRBV5-1 and J is TRBJ1-5, with unresolved D. Germline CDR1 SGHRS, CDR2 YFSETQ. CDR3 length: 19 residues. Trimming left V 0 bases short and J 2 bases short, with 21 bases between.

This chain's CDR3 is CATSDSRVKFGPQHF. CDR3 coding DNA: TGTGCCACCAGTGATTCTAGGGTCAAGTTTGGTCCCCAGCATTTT. The chain links TRBV24-1 to TRBJ1-5, with no clear D. The length of the CDR3 is 15 residues. Trimming cost V 2 bases and J 10 bases, with 17 bases left between them. The germline CDR1 and CDR2 sequences are KGHDR and SFDVKD.

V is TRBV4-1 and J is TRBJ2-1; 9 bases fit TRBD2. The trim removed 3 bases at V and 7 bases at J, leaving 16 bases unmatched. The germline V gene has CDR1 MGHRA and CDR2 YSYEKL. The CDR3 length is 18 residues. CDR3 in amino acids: CASSHTLPRVAGANEQFF. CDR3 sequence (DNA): TGCGCCAGCAGCCATACATTGCCCCGGGTAGCGGGGGCAAATGAGCAGTTCTTC.

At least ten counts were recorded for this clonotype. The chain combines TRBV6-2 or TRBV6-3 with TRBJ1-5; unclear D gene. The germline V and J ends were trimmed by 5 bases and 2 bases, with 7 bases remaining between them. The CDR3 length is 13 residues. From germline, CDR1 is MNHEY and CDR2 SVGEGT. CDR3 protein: CASSRRGNQPQHF. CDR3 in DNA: TGTGCCAGCAGTCGGCGGGGCAATCAGCCCCAGCATTTT.

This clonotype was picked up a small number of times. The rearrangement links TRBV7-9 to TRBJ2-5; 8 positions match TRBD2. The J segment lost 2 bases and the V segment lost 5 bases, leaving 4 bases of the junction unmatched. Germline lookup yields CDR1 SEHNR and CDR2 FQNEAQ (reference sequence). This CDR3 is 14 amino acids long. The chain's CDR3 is CASSGRLAQETQYF. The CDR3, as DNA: TGTGCCAGCAGCGGCCGACTAGCGCAAGAGACCCAGTACTTC.

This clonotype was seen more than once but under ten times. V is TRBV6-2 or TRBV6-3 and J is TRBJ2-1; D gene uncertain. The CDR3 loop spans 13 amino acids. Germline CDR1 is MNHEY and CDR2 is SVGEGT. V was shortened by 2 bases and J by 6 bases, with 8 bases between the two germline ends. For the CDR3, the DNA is TGTGCCAGCAGTTACGCCCGCCCCAATGAGCAGTTCTTC. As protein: CASSYARPNEQFF.

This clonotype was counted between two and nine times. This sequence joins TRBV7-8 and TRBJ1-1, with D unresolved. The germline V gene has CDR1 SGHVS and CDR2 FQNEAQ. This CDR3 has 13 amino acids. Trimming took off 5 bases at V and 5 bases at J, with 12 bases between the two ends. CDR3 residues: CASSPEVWTEAFF. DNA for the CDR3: TGTGCCAGCAGCCCGGAGGTTTGGACTGAAGCTTTCTTT.

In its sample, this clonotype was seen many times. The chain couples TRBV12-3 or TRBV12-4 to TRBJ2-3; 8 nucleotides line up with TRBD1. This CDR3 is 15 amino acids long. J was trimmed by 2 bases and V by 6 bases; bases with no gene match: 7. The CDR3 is CASSRTGTYTDTQYF. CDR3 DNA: TGTGCCAGCAGCAGGACAGGGACCTACACAGATACGCAGTATTTT.

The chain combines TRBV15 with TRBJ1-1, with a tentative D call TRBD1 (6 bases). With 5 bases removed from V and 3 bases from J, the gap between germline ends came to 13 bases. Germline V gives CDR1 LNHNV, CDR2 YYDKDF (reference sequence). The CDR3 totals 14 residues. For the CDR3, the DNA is TGTGCCACCAGCGGGAGGGGGTCCTACACTGAAGCTTTCTTT. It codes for CATSGRGSYTEAFF.

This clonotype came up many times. The CDR3 DNA reads as TGTGCCAGCAGCCCCGGGGGAGCCTACGAGCAGTACTTC. Translating it yields CASSPGGAYEQYF. The V gene is TRBV3-1, the J gene TRBJ2-7, with a possible D match to TRBD2 (6 bases). Germline V CDR1 and CDR2: LGHDT, YNNKEL (reference sequence). V shed 4 bases and J shed 2 bases, with 9 bases lying between them. CDR3 length equals 13 residues.

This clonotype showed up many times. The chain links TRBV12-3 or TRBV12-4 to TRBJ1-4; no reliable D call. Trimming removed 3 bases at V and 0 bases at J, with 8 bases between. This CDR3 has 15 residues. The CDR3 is CASSFSRATNEKLFF. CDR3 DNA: TGTGCCAGCAGTTTTTCGCGTGCAACTAATGAAAAACTGTTTTTT.

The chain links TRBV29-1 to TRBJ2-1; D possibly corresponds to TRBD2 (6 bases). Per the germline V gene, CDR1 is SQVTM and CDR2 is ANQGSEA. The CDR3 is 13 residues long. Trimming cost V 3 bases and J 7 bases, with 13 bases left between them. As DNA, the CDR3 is TGCAGCGTTGACCCGCGGGGAAGGAATGAGCAGTTCTTC. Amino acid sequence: CSVDPRGRNEQFF.

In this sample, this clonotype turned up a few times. DNA for the CDR3: TGCAGTGCTACCCCCGGGACGACTAGCAATCAGCCCCAGCATTTT. Translated: CSATPGTTSNQPQHF. V and J are TRBV20-1 and TRBJ1-5; weak D call: TRBD1 (5 bases). CDR3 length: 15 amino acids. V lost 4 bases to trimming and J lost 0 bases, with 13 bases between them. Germline values: CDR1 DFQATT, CDR2 SNEGSKA (reference sequence).

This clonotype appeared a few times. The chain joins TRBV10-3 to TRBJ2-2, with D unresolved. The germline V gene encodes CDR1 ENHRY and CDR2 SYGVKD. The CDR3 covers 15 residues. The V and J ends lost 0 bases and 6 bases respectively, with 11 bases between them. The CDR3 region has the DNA TGTGCCATCAGTGAGTCGATAAAGGTCGCCGGGGAGCTGTTTTTT. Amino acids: CAISESIKVAGELFF.

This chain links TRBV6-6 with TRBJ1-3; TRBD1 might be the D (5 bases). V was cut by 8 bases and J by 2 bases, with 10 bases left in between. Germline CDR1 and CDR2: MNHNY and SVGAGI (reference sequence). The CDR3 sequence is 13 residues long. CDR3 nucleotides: TGTGCCAGCGCCGGGGGTCCTGGAAACACCATATATTTT. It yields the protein CASAGGPGNTIYF.